Listed here are 4 T cell receptor beta chains from one sample, sequenced in a study of OX40 agonist ivuxolimab in advanced cancers. Sequenced by immunoSEQ multiplex PCR; TCRdb stores in-frame clones only, minus some. The sample gives 11,000 or so clones, approximately 87% of which show up once; approximately 50% is in the top ten. Specimen: CD4+ or CD8+ T cells sorted from blood, collected in a trial of the OX40 agonist ivuxolimab. These receptor sequences come from an adult with an advanced solid tumor such as melanoma, head and neck, liver or kidney cancer.

This clone is categorized as large. This chain uses TRBV19 with TRBJ1-1; TRBD1 might be the D (6 bases). The CDR3 extends over 14 amino acids. Germline V lookup: CDR1 LNHDA, CDR2 SQIVND (reference sequence). Trimming pared 6 bases from V and 0 bases from J, leaving 11 bases between. CDR3 sequence: CASSRGGLNTEAFF. The CDR3 nucleotides read TGTGCCAGTAGCCGGGGGGGCCTGAACACTGAAGCTTTCTTT.

The chain is built from TRBV27 and TRBJ1-1, with D tentatively TRBD1 (6 bases). Looked up from germline, CDR1 is MNHEY and CDR2 is SMNVEV (reference sequence). Between the trimmed V and J ends, which lost 0 bases and 4 bases, there was a span of 9 bases. The CDR3 covers 14 residues. The CDR3 nucleotides are TGTGCCAGCAGTTTATCCTTCAGGGGCACTGAAGCTTTCTTT. Its protein product is CASSLSFRGTEAFF.

The rearrangement uses TRBV6-6 and TRBJ2-5; 12 nucleotides align to TRBD2. With V trimmed by 0 bases and J by 5 bases, 4 bases remained unmatched. Germline loops: CDR1 MNHNY, CDR2 SVGAGI (reference sequence). The CDR3 covers 16 residues. The CDR3 region is CASSYSGLAGRETQYF. The CDR3, as DNA: TGTGCCAGCAGTTACTCCGGACTAGCGGGACGGGAGACCCAGTACTTC.

The V and J genes are TRBV19 and TRBJ2-7, with D perhaps TRBD1 (6 bases). This CDR3 comprises 14 residues. In germline, CDR1 is LNHDA, CDR2 SQIVND (reference sequence). V was trimmed by 0 bases and J by 2 bases, leaving 8 bases between them. The CDR3 DNA reads TGTGCCAGTAGTATAGACAGGGGCCCCTACGAGCAGTACTTC. Amino acids: CASSIDRGPYEQYF. The full variable domain, with the rest looked up from reference TRBV19 and TRBJ2-7, is DGGITQSPKYLFRKEGQNVTLSCEQNLNHDAMYWYRQDPGQGLRLIYYSQIVNDFQKGDIAEGYSVSREKKESFPLTVTSAQKNPTAFYLCASSIDRGPYEQYFGPGTRLTVT.